This record covers a single TCR beta chain. Its antigen is as yet unknown. These data belong to a study of CD8 T cells in ankylosing spondylitis. General observations from the study: Disease-linked clones bore a CD8+ phenotype, appearing relatively rarely in peripheral blood.

With molecular barcodes, quantitative 5'-RACE was used to make the TCR beta libraries. MiXCR, applied by TCRdb to the 5' RACE reads, yields one record per CDR3 protein. Found here are approximately 130,000 distinct CDR3 sequences, approximately 9.9% of them singletons; the top ten hold roughly 3.3%. Trimming stripped 4 bases from V and 5 bases from J, with 12 bases between. Germline assignment: CDR1 SGHRS and CDR2 YFSETQ. There are 14 residues in the CDR3. This rearrangement joins TRBV5-1 to TRBJ2-2, with unresolved D. The sequence derives from a male donor with ankylosing spondylitis or in good health (not recorded which). Sequencing was carried out using blood, either unsorted or a sorted T cell fraction (not recorded which). CDR3 amino acids: CASSRLAGTGELFF. DNA for the CDR3: TGCGCCAGCAGCCGATTGGCAGGTACCGGGGAGCTGTTTTTT.